The 21 T cell receptor beta chains in this list originate from one sample, sequenced in a study of low-dose radiotherapy and immunotherapy resistance in tumors. Alpha and beta chains were covered, as first-strand cDNA relied on TRAV- and TRBV-specific primers. With a constant-region primer and a V-primer adapter, TCRs were subjected to 20 PCR cycles of amplification. TCRdb re-called the reads through MiXCR, storing one row per CDR3 protein. Here the sample spans approximately 18,000 distinct CDR3 sequences, about 74% being singletons. These receptors were obtained from a human donor with advanced metastatic prostate, ovarian, gallbladder or colorectal cancer (not recorded which). This table probably holds off-target reads from a library built for another chain.

The chain couples TRBV28 to TRBJ2-7; D may be TRBD2 (5 bases). Germline V CDR1 and CDR2: MDHEN, SYDVKM. The V and J ends lost 6 bases and 6 bases respectively, with 12 bases between them. This CDR3 is 12 amino acids long. The CDR3 DNA follows: TGTGCCAGCAGCCTTCCGGGGTCCGAGCAGTACTTC. Encoded protein: CASSLPGSEQYF.

The chain carries TRBV7-6 and TRBJ1-1; D remains ambiguous. The CDR3 sequence is 14 residues long. V lost 7 bases and J lost 1, with 13 bases in between. The germline gives CDR1 SGHVS, CDR2 FNYEAQ. The CDR3 is CASIGARGNTEAFF. CDR3 sequence (DNA): TGTGCCAGCATCGGTGCCCGGGGGAACACTGAAGCTTTCTTT.

V usage is TRBV6-2 or TRBV6-3 and J usage is TRBJ1-1, with D unresolved. V was cut by 5 bases and J by 5 bases, with 12 bases left in between. This CDR3 contains 13 residues. CDR1 is MNHEY and CDR2 is SVGEGT in the germline V gene. The CDR3 spells CASSNPPWTEAFF. The CDR3 DNA is TGTGCCAGCAGTAATCCCCCTTGGACTGAAGCTTTCTTT.

This clonotype was picked up one time. The rearrangement uses TRBV12-3 or TRBV12-4 and TRBJ2-1; 11 bases agree with TRBD2. After removal of 3 bases from V and 6 bases from J, the junction contained 4 bases not matched to a gene. The CDR3 is 15 amino acids. The CDR3 DNA reads as TGTGCCAGCAGTTTCCAACTAGCGGGAGCCAATGAGCAGTTCTTC. This encodes CASSFQLAGANEQFF.

The genes are TRBV19 and TRBJ1-1; D unclear. Trimming removed 7 bases from V and 6 bases from J, with 9 bases in between. In germline, CDR1 is LNHDA, CDR2 SQIVND (reference sequence). The CDR3 length is 11 residues. The CDR3: CASNGSPEAFF. CDR3 coding DNA: TGTGCCAGTAATGGGAGCCCTGAAGCTTTCTTT.

V gene TRBV5-1 combines with J gene TRBJ2-2, with TRBD2 identical over 7 bases. The CDR3 has 17 amino acids. The germline gives CDR1 SGHRS, CDR2 YFSETQ. J gave up 7 bases and V 3 bases, and 15 bases lay outside the gene matches. CDR3 sequence: CASSSSSAGVVVGELFF. The CDR3, as DNA: TGCGCCAGCAGCTCATCCTCGGCGGGAGTGGTAGTCGGGGAGCTGTTTTTT.

The chain is built from TRBV6-6 and TRBJ2-1, with TRBD2 as a possible D gene (5 bases). The CDR3 contains 12 residues. Trimming took off 0 bases at V and 14 bases at J, with 11 bases between the two ends. Germline V CDR1 and CDR2: MNHNY, SVGAGI (reference sequence). The CDR3 reads CASSYSGWEKFF. The CDR3 DNA follows: TGTGCCAGCAGTTACTCAGGGTGGGAGAAGTTCTTC.

The chain uses TRBV6-5 and TRBJ1-6; D remains unclear. The CDR3 is 12 amino acids. Germline V gene data show CDR1 as MNHEY and CDR2 as SVGAGI. Trimming pared 4 bases from V and 9 bases from J, leaving 7 bases between. The CDR3 here is CASSSPGSPLHF. The CDR3 DNA reads TGTGCCAGCAGTTCGCCGGGTTCACCCCTCCACTTT.

The rearrangement uses TRBV28 and TRBJ1-3; a possible D gene is TRBD1 (5 bases). V dropped 6 bases and J dropped 2 bases, with 8 bases sitting between them. This CDR3 contains 13 residues. Germline assignment: CDR1 MDHEN and CDR2 SYDVKM. CDR3 loop: CASRRTPGNTIYF. For the CDR3, the DNA is TGTGCCAGCAGACGGACACCTGGAAACACCATATATTTT.

This clonotype has a single count. This rearrangement joins TRBV6-1 to TRBJ1-1; possibly TRBD1 for D (5 bases). CDR3 length: 17 residues. Germline V gives CDR1 MNHNS, CDR2 SASEGT. V dropped 6 bases and J dropped 0 bases, with 20 bases sitting between them. The CDR3 DNA sequence: TGTGCCAGCAGAACCTCAACCGGGGGGAGGATGAACACTGAAGCTTTCTTT. Amino acids: CASRTSTGGRMNTEAFF.

The genes are TRBV6-1 and TRBJ2-7, with D possibly TRBD2 on 5 matching bases. CDR1 is MNHNS and CDR2 is SASEGT in the germline V gene. CDR3 size: 13 residues. V was shortened by 5 bases and J by 2 bases, with 10 bases between the two germline ends. The CDR3 coding sequence is TGTGCCAGCAGTTCTGGGAGTACCTACGAGCAGTACTTC. As protein: CASSSGSTYEQYF.

The chain couples TRBV10-3 to TRBJ1-2; 7 bases match TRBD1. Germline V lookup: CDR1 ENHRY, CDR2 SYGVKD. The CDR3 is 13 residues long. Trimming took 3 bases from V and 8 from J; bases not matched to a gene: 6. DNA of the CDR3: TGTGCCATCAGTGACCGACAGGGAGGCGGCTACACCTTC. Residues: CAISDRQGGGYTF.

This clonotype was seen once. The chain employs TRBV11-2 and TRBJ2-2, with 12 nucleotides matching TRBD2. CDR3 length: 16 residues. Germline loops: CDR1 SGHAT, CDR2 FQNNGV. V was pared by 4 bases and J by 3 bases, with 3 bases of the junction left unmatched. CDR3 region: CASSYLAGGYTGELFF. CDR3 nucleotides: TGTGCCAGCAGCTACCTAGCGGGAGGGTACACCGGGGAGCTGTTTTTT.

The chain employs TRBV11-3 and TRBJ2-1, with 10 bases matching TRBD1. Germline values: CDR1 SGHNT, CDR2 YENEEA. With 5 bases clipped from V and 3 bases from J, the junction kept 4 bases outside the gene matches. This CDR3 is built from 15 residues. The CDR3 bases are TGTGCCAGCAGCCCCGGACAGGGGGACTACAATGAGCAGTTCTTC. This encodes CASSPGQGDYNEQFF.

The chain employs TRBV6-6 and TRBJ1-1; the D is unclear. The CDR3 loop spans 10 amino acids. Germline values: CDR1 MNHNY, CDR2 SVGAGI (reference sequence). Trimming cost V 7 bases and J 11 bases, with 11 bases left between them. The CDR3 sequence is CASTSTYAFF. CDR3 coding DNA: TGTGCCAGCACGTCTACGTACGCTTTCTTT.

V usage is TRBV19 and J usage is TRBJ2-7, with 11 bases identical to TRBD2. The V gene's germline CDR1 is LNHDA and CDR2 SQIVND (reference sequence). CDR3 size: 15 residues. V dropped 7 bases and J dropped 2; count of bases not matched to a gene: 7. The CDR3 DNA sequence: TGTGCCAGTAAACCTCTAGCGGGAGGCCCCTACGAGCAGTACTTC. Translated: CASKPLAGGPYEQYF.

This chain links TRBV4-1 with TRBJ2-1, with unresolved D. V gave up 1 base and J gave up 1 base, with 5 bases separating them. The CDR3 spans 14 residues. Per the germline V gene, CDR1 is MGHRA and CDR2 is YSYEKL. The CDR3 DNA is TGCGCCAGCAGCCAAGGGTATTCCTACAATGAGCAGTTCTTC. Amino acid sequence: CASSQGYSYNEQFF.

This clonotype was seen more than once but under ten times. The chain carries TRBV30 and TRBJ1-6; D might be TRBD1 (5 bases). The CDR3 is 13 residues long. Trimming pared 3 bases from V and 10 bases from J, leaving 13 bases between. CDR1 is GTSNPN, CDR2 SVGIG, per germline (reference sequence). CDR3: CAWSRERPSPLHF. CDR3 coding DNA: TGTGCCTGGAGCAGGGAAAGGCCCTCACCCCTCCACTTT.

In its sample, this clonotype was seen a few times. The chain employs TRBV11-2 and TRBJ2-3, with D unclear. The germline V gene has CDR1 SGHAT and CDR2 FQNNGV. Trimming stripped 7 bases from V and 2 bases from J, with 7 bases between. The CDR3 has 12 residues. The CDR3 protein is CASNDFTDTQYF. For the CDR3, the DNA is TGTGCCAGCAACGACTTCACAGATACGCAGTATTTT.

This clonotype was observed a single time. One end of the junction is discordant with germline, which a read error may explain. This rearrangement joins TRBV28 to TRBJ2-5, with a tentative D call TRBD1 (6 bases). This CDR3 region has 15 residues. CDR1 MDHEN and CDR2 SYDVKM come from the germline V gene. The CDR3 region has the DNA TGTGCCAGCAGTTTTTTGGGGGCCCACCAGGAGACCCAGTACTTC. Amino acid sequence: CASSFLGAHQETQYF.

This clonotype was seen only a few times. The chain recombines TRBV12-3 or TRBV12-4 with TRBJ2-1; 14 positions agree with TRBD2. This CDR3 has 18 residues. The J segment lost 5 bases and the V segment lost 7 bases, leaving 13 bases of the junction unmatched. CDR3 region: CASIQRLAGGPRDNEQFF. In nucleotides, the CDR3 is TGTGCCAGCATTCAACGACTAGCGGGAGGGCCGCGTGACAATGAGCAGTTCTTC.